Listed below are T cell receptor beta chains from one sample, sequenced in a study of CD8+CD57+ T cells in acquired aplastic anemia. TCRdb analysed the reads with MiXCR anew, one entry per CDR3 protein. The sample records roughly 260,000 distinct CDR3 sequences, 47% being singletons. Sequenced sample: sorted CD4+, CD8+, or CD8+CD57+ T cells (not recorded which) from PBMCs. Source of these receptors: a human donor with aplastic anemia. Each CDR3 is given with its conserved first and last residue. Each record gives: V gene, clone size, D gene, J gene, CDR3 protein, CDR3 DNA. D genes are given only for firm matches. Clone sizes are given selectively: once, few, many, or a class where the clone is expanded.

TRBV18	few	NA	TRBJ1-2	CASSPRRGNYGYTF	TGTGCCAGCTCACCACGGCGAGGGAACTATGGCTACACCTTC
TRBV5-1	many	TRBD2	TRBJ2-3	CASRWHTSGERDTQYF	TGCGCCAGCAGGTGGCATACTAGCGGGGAAAGAGATACGCAGTATTTT
TRBV10-3	NA	TRBD2	TRBJ2-5	CAIGESGGDQETQYF	TGTGCCATCGGAGAGAGCGGGGGGGACCAAGAGACCCAGTACTTC
TRBV12-3/TRBV12-4	NA	NA	TRBJ1-2	CASSLANYGYTF	TGTGCCAGCAGTTTAGCTAACTATGGCTACACCTTC
TRBV11-2	many	NA	TRBJ2-3	CASSPLSGPDTQYF	TGTGCCAGCAGCCCGCTTAGCGGACCAGATACGCAGTATTTT
TRBV30	few	NA	TRBJ2-7	CACLRDRGTSSPYEQYF	TGTGCCTGTCTCCGGGACAGAGGGACTAGTTCCCCTTACGAGCAGTACTTC
TRBV6-1	NA	TRBD1	TRBJ1-2	CASSRTGNGYTF	TGTGCCAGCAGTCGGACAGGGAATGGCTACACCTTC
TRBV2	NA	TRBD2	TRBJ2-5	CASSGPQRGNQETQYF	TGTGCCAGCAGTGGGCCCCAGCGGGGCAACCAAGAGACCCAGTACTTC
TRBV27	many	NA	TRBJ2-7	CAVWGAHEQYF	TGTGCCGTCTGGGGAGCCCACGAGCAGTACTTC
TRBV30	many	NA	TRBJ1-6	CAWSVGAGASPLHF	TGTGCCTGGAGTGTGGGGGCGGGCGCTTCACCCCTCCACTTT
TRBV10-3	NA	TRBD2	TRBJ2-1	CATAPPTLAGALEQFF	TGTGCCACCGCTCCCCCCACTCTAGCGGGAGCTCTTGAGCAGTTCTTC
TRBV10-3	few	NA	TRBJ2-7	CAISADFVGEQYF	TGTGCCATCAGTGCAGACTTCGTCGGCGAGCAGTACTTC
TRBV12-3/TRBV12-4	NA	NA	TRBJ2-7	CASSLEAGAREQYF	TGTGCCAGCAGTTTAGAGGCAGGGGCGAGGGAGCAGTACTTC
TRBV15	NA	NA	TRBJ2-7	CATSRDRANREQYF	TGTGCCACCAGCAGAGATCGAGCCAACAGGGAGCAGTACTTC
TRBV7-8	many	TRBD2	TRBJ2-1	CASSPYRLAGNSYNEQFF	TGTGCCAGCAGCCCCTACCGACTAGCGGGGAACTCCTACAATGAGCAGTTCTTC
TRBV20-1	NA	NA	TRBJ1-2	CSARDGASTYGYTF	TGCAGTGCTAGAGACGGGGCGTCAACTTATGGCTACACCTTC
TRBV7-8	NA	NA	TRBJ1-2	CASSLETVHGYTF	TGTGCCAGCAGCTTAGAGACAGTTCATGGCTACACCTTC
TRBV7-7	many	NA	TRBJ2-7	CASSLAPGSTYEQYF	TGTGCTAGCAGCTTAGCGCCAGGGTCAACCTACGAGCAGTACTTC
TRBV5-1	NA	NA	TRBJ2-7	CASSLFDRAVQYF	TGCGCCAGCAGCTTGTTCGATCGAGCGGTGCAGTACTTC
TRBV19	NA	NA	TRBJ1-5	CASSIRAGGSNQPQHF	TGTGCCAGTAGTATCAGGGCCGGGGGTAGCAATCAGCCCCAGCATTTT
TRBV7-9	many	NA	TRBJ2-1	CASSLIDGNNEQFF	TGTGCCAGCAGCTTAATAGATGGGAACAATGAGCAGTTCTTC
TRBV20-1	many	NA	TRBJ2-7	CSARDLPASSSYEQYF	TGCAGTGCTAGAGATCTCCCAGCGAGCAGCTCCTACGAGCAGTACTTC
TRBV13	many	NA	TRBJ2-7	CASSLRQHHSYEQYF	TGTGCCAGCAGCTTACGACAGCACCACTCCTACGAGCAGTACTTC
TRBV7-9	many	NA	TRBJ1-2	CASSLGSGLGRRYTF	TGTGCCAGCAGCTTAGGGTCAGGGCTGGGCAGACGCTACACCTTC
TRBV9	many	NA	TRBJ2-3	CASKGGESTDTQYF	TGTGCCAGTAAAGGCGGGGAGAGCACAGATACGCAGTATTTT
TRBV5-1	NA	NA	TRBJ1-1	CASSSDVDSEAFF	TGCGCCAGCAGCTCGGACGTAGACAGTGAAGCTTTCTTT
TRBV19	few	NA	TRBJ1-4	CASSIDRGATNEKLFF	TGTGCCAGTAGTATCGACCGGGGAGCAACTAATGAAAAACTGTTTTTT
TRBV2	NA	TRBD1	TRBJ1-5	CASIGQDRNQPQHF	TGTGCCAGCATAGGACAGGACCGCAATCAGCCCCAGCATTTT
TRBV10-2	many	NA	TRBJ2-1	CASSALPGSYNEQFF	TGCGCCAGCAGTGCCCTACCTGGCTCCTACAATGAGCAGTTCTTC
TRBV7-6	NA	TRBD1	TRBJ2-7	CASSSSSTGLYEQYF	TGTGCCAGCAGCTCCTCGTCGACAGGGCTCTACGAGCAGTACTTC
TRBV7-6	many	TRBD2	TRBJ2-1	CASGEGLAGYNEQFF	TGTGCCAGCGGAGAAGGACTAGCGGGATACAATGAGCAGTTCTTC
TRBV7-9	many	TRBD1	TRBJ1-1	CASSPPGGGTEAFF	TGTGCCAGCAGCCCGCCAGGGGGCGGTACTGAAGCTTTCTTT
TRBV20-1	NA	NA	TRBJ1-2	CSARVAGLYGYTF	TGCAGTGCTAGAGTGGCGGGACTCTATGGCTACACCTTC
TRBV20-1	few	NA	TRBJ1-2	CSAHREATYGYTF	TGCAGTGCTCACAGGGAGGCGACCTATGGCTACACCTTC
TRBV7-9	NA	TRBD2	TRBJ2-5	CASSSTLAGGAGQETQYF	TGTGCCAGCAGCTCCACATTAGCGGGGGGAGCAGGGCAAGAGACCCAGTACTTC